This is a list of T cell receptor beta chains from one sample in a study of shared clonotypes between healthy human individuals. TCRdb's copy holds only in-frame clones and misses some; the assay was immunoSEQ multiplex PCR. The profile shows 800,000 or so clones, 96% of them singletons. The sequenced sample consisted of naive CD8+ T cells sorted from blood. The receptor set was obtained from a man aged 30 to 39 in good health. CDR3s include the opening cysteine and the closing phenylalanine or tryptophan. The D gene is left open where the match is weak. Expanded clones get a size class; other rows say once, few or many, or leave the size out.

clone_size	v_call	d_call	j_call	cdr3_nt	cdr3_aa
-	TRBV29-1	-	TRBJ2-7	TGCAGCGTTGAAGATCTTTCTAGCGCCGGCTACGAGCAGTACTTC	CSVEDLSSAGYEQYF
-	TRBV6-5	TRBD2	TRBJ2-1	TGTGCCAGCAGTTACGGCGGGAGGAATGAGCAGTTCTTC	CASSYGGRNEQFF
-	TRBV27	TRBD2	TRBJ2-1	TGTGCCAGCAGCCATTCTAGCGGAGACTCCTACAATGAGCAGTTCTTC	CASSHSSGDSYNEQFF
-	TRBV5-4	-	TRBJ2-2	TGTGCCAGCAGCTTGCACAGCGGGCGGACCGGGGAGCTGTTTTTT	CASSLHSGRTGELFF
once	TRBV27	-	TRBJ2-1	TGTGCCAGCAGTTTCGGGGGTAATGAGCAGTTCTTC	CASSFGGNEQFF
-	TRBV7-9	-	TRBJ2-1	TGTGCCAGCAGCTTAATTCGCTCCCCGTACAATGAGCAGTTCTTC	CASSLIRSPYNEQFF
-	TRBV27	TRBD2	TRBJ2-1	TGTGCCAGCAGTTGGCTAGCGGGAGACAATGAGCAGTTCTTC	CASSWLAGDNEQFF
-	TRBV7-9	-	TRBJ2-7	TGTGCCAGCAGCCCCCGTGGACGGCACTCCTACGAGCAGTACTTC	CASSPRGRHSYEQYF
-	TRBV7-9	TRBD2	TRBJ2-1	TGTGCCAGCAGCAACAGTAGGACTAGCGGGCTTAAGATGCTTGAGCAGTTCTTC	CASSNSRTSGLKMLEQFF
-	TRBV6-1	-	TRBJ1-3	TGTGCCAGCAGTGAAGGACGTCACTCTGGAAACACCATATATTTT	CASSEGRHSGNTIYF
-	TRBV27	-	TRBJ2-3	TGTGCCAGCAGTCCCGAGGGCTGGGCGTCAGATACGCAGTATTTT	CASSPEGWASDTQYF
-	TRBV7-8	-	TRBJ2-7	TGTGCCAGCAGCTTATTCAGGGGGGCGCCCTACGAGCAGTACTTC	CASSLFRGAPYEQYF
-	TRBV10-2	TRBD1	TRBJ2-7	TGCGCCTGCGGACAGGGTAGGATCTCCTACGAGCAGTACTTC	CACGQGRISYEQYF
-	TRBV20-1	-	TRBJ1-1	TGCAGTGCTAGTGTGTACACTGAAGCTTTCTTT	CSASVYTEAFF
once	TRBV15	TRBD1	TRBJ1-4	TGTGCCACCAGCAGGGACTTCGGGACAGGGGATGAAAAACTGTTTTTT	CATSRDFGTGDEKLFF
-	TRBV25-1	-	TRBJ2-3	TGTGCCAGCAAGGGGGTCATCACGGGCACGGCAGATACGCAGTATTTT	CASKGVITGTADTQYF
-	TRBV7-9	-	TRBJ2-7	TGTGCCAGCAGCCCCTTGCTGTTCTACGAGCAGTACTTC	CASSPLLFYEQYF
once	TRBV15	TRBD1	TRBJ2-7	TGTGCCACCAGCCCAGAGACCGACAGGGTTGACTACGAGCAGTACTTC	CATSPETDRVDYEQYF
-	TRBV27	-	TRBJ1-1	TGTGCCAGCAGTTTCAGGGCAGGGACTGAAGCTTTCTTT	CASSFRAGTEAFF
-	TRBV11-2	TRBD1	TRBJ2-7	TGTGCCAGCAGCCACGGGCAGACGGGACAGAACGTAGAGCAGTACTTC	CASSHGQTGQNVEQYF
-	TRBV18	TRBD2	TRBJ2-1	TGTGCCAGCTCATCTAGCGGGGCGGTCCCCTACAATGAGCAGTTCTTC	CASSSSGAVPYNEQFF
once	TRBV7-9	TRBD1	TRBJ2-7	TGTGCCAGCAGCGCGACAGGGTACGAGCAGTACTTC	CASSATGYEQYF
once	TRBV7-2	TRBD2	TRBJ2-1	TGTGCCAGCAGCCCCCGGACTAGCGGCTTCTACAATGAGCAGTTCTTC	CASSPRTSGFYNEQFF
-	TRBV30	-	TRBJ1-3	TGTGCCTGGAGTGTACTCGACTCTGGAAACACCATATATTTT	CAWSVLDSGNTIYF
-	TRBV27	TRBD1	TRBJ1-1	TGTGCCAGCAGTCTAGTAGAGGACAGGGGGACCACTGAAGCTTTCTTT	CASSLVEDRGTTEAFF
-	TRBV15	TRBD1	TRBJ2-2	TGTGCCACCCAAGGGACAGGGAGCACCGGGGAGCTGTTTTTT	CATQGTGSTGELFF
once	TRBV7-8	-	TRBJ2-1	TGTGCCAGCAGCGGCAGTAGTAGTGAGCAGTTCTTC	CASSGSSSEQFF
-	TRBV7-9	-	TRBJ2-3	TGTGCCAGCAGCTTGGGCGGGCTTAGCACAGATACGCAGTATTTT	CASSLGGLSTDTQYF
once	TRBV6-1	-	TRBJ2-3	TGTGCCAGCAGTGAAGTTGGGGTCGGCTTCACAGATACGCAGTATTTT	CASSEVGVGFTDTQYF
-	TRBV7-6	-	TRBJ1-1	TGTGCCAGCACCGCTGGGGGCACTGAAGCTTTCTTT	CASTAGGTEAFF
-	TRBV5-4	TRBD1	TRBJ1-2	TGTGCCAGCAGCCTAACCCTTACAGGGGGCGCTTATGGCTACACCTTC	CASSLTLTGGAYGYTF
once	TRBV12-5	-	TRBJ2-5	TGTGCTAGTGCCTCGGGAACCCGGAACGGAGAGACCCAGTACTTC	CASASGTRNGETQYF
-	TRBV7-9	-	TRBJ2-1	TGTGCCAGCAGCTTAAGGAGGGGGCGCGGACCCAGCTCCTACAATGAGCAGTTCTTC	CASSLRRGRGPSSYNEQFF
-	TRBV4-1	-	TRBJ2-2	TGCGCCAGCAGCCAAGATAGGGCAGCTATCACCGGGGAGCTGTTTTTT	CASSQDRAAITGELFF
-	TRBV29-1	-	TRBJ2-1	TGCAGCGTTGAAGATTGGGACGGGAGTTCCTACAATGAGCAGTTCTTC	CSVEDWDGSSYNEQFF
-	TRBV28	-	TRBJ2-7	TGTGCCAGCAGTCAGGGGAACGAGCAGTACTTC	CASSQGNEQYF
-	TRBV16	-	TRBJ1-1	TGTGGAACAGGGTCCGGGGGTACTGAAGCTTTCTTT	CGTGSGGTEAFF
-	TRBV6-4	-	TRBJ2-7	TGTGCCAGCAGTTGGGTCGACGGTTTCTACGAGCAGTACTTC	CASSWVDGFYEQYF
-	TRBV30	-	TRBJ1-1	TGTGCCTGGAGTGTTGGGCAGGGTAACACTGAAGCTTTCTTT	CAWSVGQGNTEAFF
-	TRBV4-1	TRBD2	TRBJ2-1	TGCGCCAGCAGCCAAGGACCCCTAGCGGTTATCTACAATGAGCAGTTCTTC	CASSQGPLAVIYNEQFF
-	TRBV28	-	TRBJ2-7	TGTGCCAGCAGCCCCGTATCCTACGAGCAGTACTTC	CASSPVSYEQYF
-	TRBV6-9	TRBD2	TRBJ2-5	TGTGCCAGCAGTTCCCCCCCCCGGACTAGCGGGAAAGAGACCCAGTACTTC	CASSSPPRTSGKETQYF
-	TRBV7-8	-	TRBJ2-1	TGTGCCAGCAGCTTAGATTGGGGTAGCAGCTCCTACAATGAGCAGTTCTTC	CASSLDWGSSSYNEQFF
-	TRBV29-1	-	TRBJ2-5	TGCAGCGTTGAAGGCGGGTCAGTCGGGGAGACCCAGTACTTC	CSVEGGSVGETQYF
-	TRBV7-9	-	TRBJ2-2	TGTGCCAGCAGCGACGGGTGGGTTACGAACACCGGGGAGCTGTTTTTT	CASSDGWVTNTGELFF
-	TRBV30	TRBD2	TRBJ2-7	TGTGCCTGTACTCTAGCGGGCTACGAGCAGTACTTC	CACTLAGYEQYF
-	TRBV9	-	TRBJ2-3	TGTGCCAGCTCCCACTACGACACAGATACGCAGTATTTT	CASSHYDTDTQYF
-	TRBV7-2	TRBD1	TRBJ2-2	TGTGCCAGCAGCTTAGAGAGGTTCCAGGGGGCCGGGGAGCTGTTTTTT	CASSLERFQGAGELFF
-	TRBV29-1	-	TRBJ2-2	TGCAGCGTTGTGAGCTCCGGGGAGCTGTTTTTT	CSVVSSGELFF
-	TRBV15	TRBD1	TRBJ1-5	TGTGCCACCAGCAGAGAAAAGGGACAGGGGAATCAGCCCCAGCATTTT	CATSREKGQGNQPQHF
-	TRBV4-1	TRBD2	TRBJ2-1	TGCGCCAGCAGAGAGTATAGCGGGCCCAGCTCCTACAATGAGCAGTTCTTC	CASREYSGPSSYNEQFF
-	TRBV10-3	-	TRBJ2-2	TGTGCCATCGCTGGCAGCCCAACGAACACCGGGGAGCTGTTTTTT	CAIAGSPTNTGELFF
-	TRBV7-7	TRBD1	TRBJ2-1	TGTGCTAGCAGCCCCGAACCGGGACAGGTCAATGAGCAGTTCTTC	CASSPEPGQVNEQFF
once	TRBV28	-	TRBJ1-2	TGTGCCAGCAGTTTATTAGGTCAGGTTGATGGCTACACCTTC	CASSLLGQVDGYTF
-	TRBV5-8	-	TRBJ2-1	TGTGCCAGCAGCTTGGCCTCGGGGGATGAGCAGTTCTTC	CASSLASGDEQFF
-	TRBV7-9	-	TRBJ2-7	TGTGCCAGCAGCTGGCCACCTGAGCAGTACTTC	CASSWPPEQYF
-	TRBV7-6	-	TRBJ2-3	TGTGCCAGCAGCTCCCCCAGGGGGGAGTCCTATTTAGATACGCAGTATTTT	CASSSPRGESYLDTQYF
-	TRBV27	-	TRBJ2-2	TGTGCCAGCAGTAAGGGAACCGGGGAGCTGTTTTTT	CASSKGTGELFF
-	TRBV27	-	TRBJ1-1	TGTGCCAGCATTCCCTCAGCCGGGAACACTGAAGCTTTCTTT	CASIPSAGNTEAFF
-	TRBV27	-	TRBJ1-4	TGTGCCAGCAGTTTAATGAGGGGTGAAAAACTGTTTTTT	CASSLMRGEKLFF